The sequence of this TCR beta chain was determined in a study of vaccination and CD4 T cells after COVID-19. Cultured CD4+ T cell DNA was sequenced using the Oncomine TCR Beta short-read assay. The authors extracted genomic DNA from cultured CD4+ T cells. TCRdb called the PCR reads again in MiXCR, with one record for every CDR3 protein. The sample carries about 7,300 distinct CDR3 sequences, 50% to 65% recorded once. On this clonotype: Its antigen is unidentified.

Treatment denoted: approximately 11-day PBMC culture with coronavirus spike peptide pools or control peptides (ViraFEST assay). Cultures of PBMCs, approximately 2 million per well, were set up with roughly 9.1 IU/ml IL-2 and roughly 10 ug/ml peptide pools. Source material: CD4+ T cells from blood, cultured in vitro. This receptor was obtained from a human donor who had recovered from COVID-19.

The CDR3, as DNA: TGCAGTGCTGGAAGGGGGGGGAACACTGAAGCTTTCTTT. Translation gives CSAGRGGNTEAFF. V is TRBV20-1 and J is TRBJ1-1, with a weak D call TRBD1 (6 bases). Trimming took 5 bases from V and 1 from J, leaving 11 bases between them. CDR3 length: 13 amino acids. Germline V CDR1 and CDR2: DFQATT, SNEGSKA (reference sequence).